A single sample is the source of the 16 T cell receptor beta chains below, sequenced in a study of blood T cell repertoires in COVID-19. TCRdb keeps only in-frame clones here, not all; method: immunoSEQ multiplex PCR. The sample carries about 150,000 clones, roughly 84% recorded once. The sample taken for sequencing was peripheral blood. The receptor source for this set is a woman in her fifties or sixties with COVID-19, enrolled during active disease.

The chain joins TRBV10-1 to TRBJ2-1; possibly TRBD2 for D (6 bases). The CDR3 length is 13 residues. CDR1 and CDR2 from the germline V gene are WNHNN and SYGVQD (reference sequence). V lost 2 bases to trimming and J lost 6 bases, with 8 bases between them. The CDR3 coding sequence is TGCGCCAGCAGTGAGCCCGGGGGCAATGAGCAGTTCTTC. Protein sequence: CASSEPGGNEQFF.

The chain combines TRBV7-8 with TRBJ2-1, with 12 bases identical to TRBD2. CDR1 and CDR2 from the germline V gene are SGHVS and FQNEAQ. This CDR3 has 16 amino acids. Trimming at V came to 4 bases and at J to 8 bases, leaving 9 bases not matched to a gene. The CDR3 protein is CASSSETSGRGDEQFF. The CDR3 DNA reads TGTGCCAGCAGCTCCGAGACTAGCGGGAGAGGGGATGAGCAGTTCTTC.

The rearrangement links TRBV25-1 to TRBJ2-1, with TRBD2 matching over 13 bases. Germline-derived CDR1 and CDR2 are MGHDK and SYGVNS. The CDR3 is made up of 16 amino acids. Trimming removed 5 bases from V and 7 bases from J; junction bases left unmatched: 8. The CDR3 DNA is TGTGCCAGCAGTCCCAGGACTAGCGGGAGAGGGAATGAGCAGTTCTTC. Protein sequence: CASSPRTSGRGNEQFF.

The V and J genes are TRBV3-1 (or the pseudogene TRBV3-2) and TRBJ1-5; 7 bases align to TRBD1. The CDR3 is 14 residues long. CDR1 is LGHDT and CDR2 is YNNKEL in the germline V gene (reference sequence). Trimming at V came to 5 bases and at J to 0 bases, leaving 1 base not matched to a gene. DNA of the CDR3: TGTGCCAGCAGCTACAGGGGTAGCAATCAGCCCCAGCATTTT. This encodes CASSYRGSNQPQHF.

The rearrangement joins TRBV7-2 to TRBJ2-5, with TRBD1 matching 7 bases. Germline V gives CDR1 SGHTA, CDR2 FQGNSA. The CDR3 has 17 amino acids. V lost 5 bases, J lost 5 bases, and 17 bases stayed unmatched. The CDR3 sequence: CASSQTSSSQGKETQYF. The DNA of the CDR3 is TGTGCCAGCAGCCAGACCTCATCCTCACAGGGGAAGGAGACCCAGTACTTC.

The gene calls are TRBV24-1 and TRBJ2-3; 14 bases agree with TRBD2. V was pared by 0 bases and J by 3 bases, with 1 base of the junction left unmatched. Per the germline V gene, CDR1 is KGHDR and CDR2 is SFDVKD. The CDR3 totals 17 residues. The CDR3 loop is CATSDLGTSGSTDTQYF. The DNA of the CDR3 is TGTGCCACCAGTGATTTGGGGACTAGCGGGAGTACAGATACGCAGTATTTT.

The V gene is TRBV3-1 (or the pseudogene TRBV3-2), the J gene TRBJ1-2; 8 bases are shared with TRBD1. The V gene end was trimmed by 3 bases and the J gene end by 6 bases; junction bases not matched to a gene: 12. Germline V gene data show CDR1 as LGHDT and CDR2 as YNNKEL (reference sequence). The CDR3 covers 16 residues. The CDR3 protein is CASSHQGQAILHGYTF. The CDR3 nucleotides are TGTGCCAGCAGCCACCAGGGACAGGCAATCTTGCATGGCTACACCTTC.

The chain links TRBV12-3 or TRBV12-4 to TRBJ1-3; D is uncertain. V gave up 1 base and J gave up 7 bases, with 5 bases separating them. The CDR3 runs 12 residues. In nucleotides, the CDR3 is TGTGCCAGCAGTTTAGGGGAGAACACCATATATTTT. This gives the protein CASSLGENTIYF.

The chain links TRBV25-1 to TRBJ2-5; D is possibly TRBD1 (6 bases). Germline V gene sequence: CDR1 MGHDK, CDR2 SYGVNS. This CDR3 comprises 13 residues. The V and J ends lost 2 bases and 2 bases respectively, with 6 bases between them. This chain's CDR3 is CASSETGQETQYF. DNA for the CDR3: TGTGCCAGCAGTGAAACAGGGCAAGAGACCCAGTACTTC.

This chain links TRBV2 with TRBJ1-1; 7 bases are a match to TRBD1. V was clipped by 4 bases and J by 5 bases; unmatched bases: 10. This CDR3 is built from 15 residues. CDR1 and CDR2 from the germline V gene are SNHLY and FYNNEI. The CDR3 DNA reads TGTGCCAGCAGTGGCGGAGGGGGCGTAAGTACTGAAGCTTTCTTT. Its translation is CASSGGGGVSTEAFF.

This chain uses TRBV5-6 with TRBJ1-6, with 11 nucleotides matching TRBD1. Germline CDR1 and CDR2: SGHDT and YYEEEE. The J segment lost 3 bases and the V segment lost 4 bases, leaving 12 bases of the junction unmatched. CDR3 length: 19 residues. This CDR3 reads CASSPPPGTGGFYNSPLHF. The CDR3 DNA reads TGTGCCAGCAGCCCCCCCCCGGGGACAGGGGGATTCTATAATTCACCCCTCCACTTT.

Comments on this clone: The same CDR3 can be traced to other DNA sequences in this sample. The CDR3 DNA sequence: TGTGCCAGCAGTGATGGGGCTTCTGGAAACACCATATATTTT. Protein sequence: CASSDGASGNTIYF. This chain connects TRBV6-1 to TRBJ1-3, with a possible D match to TRBD1 (5 bases). Germline CDR1 reads MNHNS; CDR2 reads SASEGT. This CDR3 region has 14 residues. Deletions cut 3 bases from V and 1 base from J, with 7 bases between.

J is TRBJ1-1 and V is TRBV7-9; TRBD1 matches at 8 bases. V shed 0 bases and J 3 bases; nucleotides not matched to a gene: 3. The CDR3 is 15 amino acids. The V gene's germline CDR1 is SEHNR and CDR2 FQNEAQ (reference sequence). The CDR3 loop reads CASSLALQGDTEAFF. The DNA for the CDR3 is TGTGCCAGCAGCTTAGCGTTACAGGGGGACACTGAAGCTTTCTTT.

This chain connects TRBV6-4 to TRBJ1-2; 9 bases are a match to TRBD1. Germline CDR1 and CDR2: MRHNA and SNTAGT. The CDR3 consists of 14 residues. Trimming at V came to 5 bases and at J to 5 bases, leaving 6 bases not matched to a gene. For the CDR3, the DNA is TGTGCCAGCAGTCCGGGACAGGGAGGGTATGGCTACACCTTC. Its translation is CASSPGQGGYGYTF.

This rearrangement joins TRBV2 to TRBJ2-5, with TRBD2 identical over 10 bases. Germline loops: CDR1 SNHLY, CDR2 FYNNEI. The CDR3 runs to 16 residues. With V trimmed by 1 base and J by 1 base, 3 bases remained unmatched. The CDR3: CASSEGLAGAQETQYF. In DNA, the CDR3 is TGTGCCAGCAGTGAAGGTCTAGCGGGGGCCCAAGAGACCCAGTACTTC. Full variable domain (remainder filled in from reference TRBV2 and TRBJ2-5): EPEVTQTPSHQVTQMGQEVILRCVPISNHLYFYWYRQILGQKVEFLVSFYNNEISEKSEIFDDQFSVERPDGSNFTLKIRSTKLEDSAMYFCASSEGLAGAQETQYFGPGTRLLVL.

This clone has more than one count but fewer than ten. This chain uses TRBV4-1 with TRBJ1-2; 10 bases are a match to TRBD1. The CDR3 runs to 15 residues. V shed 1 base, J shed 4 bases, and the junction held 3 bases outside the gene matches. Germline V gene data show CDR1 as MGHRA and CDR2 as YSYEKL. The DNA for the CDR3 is TGCGCCAGCAGCCAAGGCGGGACAGGGGTCTATGGCTACACCTTC. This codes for CASSQGGTGVYGYTF.